This entry describes one T cell receptor beta chain. Its antigen is unidentified. The entry originates in a study of cytomegalovirus exposure and HLA in healthy donors. Study-wide results and limits: For presence/absence analyses, sequencing depth was assumed to be roughly uniform across donors.

PCR primers comprised 60 Vbeta and 13 Jbeta primers. This table comes from immunoSEQ multiplex PCR, and its TCRdb copy is limited to in-frame clones, with some not included. The table records some 70,000 clones, approximately 70% of them present only once. Nominal health characterized the donors when sampled, though unrecorded immune exposures were likely. The sequencing input was PBMCs. The receptor was derived from a male donor in good health and CMV-seropositive.

The CDR3 DNA follows: TGCGCCAGCAGTCCTCCGACGGGGGATAGGATGGTAGGCTACACCTTC. This sequence encodes CASSPPTGDRMVGYTF. The V gene is TRBV23-1, the J gene TRBJ1-2, with D perhaps TRBD1 (5 bases). TRBV23-1 is labeled an ORF, and its function is uncertain. The V end was cut by 4 bases, the J end by 8 bases, with 23 bases between. The CDR3 consists of 16 residues.